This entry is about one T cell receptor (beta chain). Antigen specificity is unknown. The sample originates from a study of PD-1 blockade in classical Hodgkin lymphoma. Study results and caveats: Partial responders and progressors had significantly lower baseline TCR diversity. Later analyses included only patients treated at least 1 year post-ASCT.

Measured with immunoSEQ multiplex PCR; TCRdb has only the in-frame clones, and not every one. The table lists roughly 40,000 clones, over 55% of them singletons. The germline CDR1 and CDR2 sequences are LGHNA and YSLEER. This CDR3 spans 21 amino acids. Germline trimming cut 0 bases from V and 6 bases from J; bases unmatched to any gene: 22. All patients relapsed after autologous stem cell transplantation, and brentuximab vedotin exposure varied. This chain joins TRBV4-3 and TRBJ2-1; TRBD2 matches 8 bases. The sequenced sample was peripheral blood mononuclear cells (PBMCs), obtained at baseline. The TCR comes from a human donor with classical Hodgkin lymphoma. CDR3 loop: CASSQDPFRPKLILAANEQFF. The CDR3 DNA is TGCGCCAGCAGCCAAGATCCGTTCCGCCCGAAGCTGATACTAGCGGCCAATGAGCAGTTCTTC.